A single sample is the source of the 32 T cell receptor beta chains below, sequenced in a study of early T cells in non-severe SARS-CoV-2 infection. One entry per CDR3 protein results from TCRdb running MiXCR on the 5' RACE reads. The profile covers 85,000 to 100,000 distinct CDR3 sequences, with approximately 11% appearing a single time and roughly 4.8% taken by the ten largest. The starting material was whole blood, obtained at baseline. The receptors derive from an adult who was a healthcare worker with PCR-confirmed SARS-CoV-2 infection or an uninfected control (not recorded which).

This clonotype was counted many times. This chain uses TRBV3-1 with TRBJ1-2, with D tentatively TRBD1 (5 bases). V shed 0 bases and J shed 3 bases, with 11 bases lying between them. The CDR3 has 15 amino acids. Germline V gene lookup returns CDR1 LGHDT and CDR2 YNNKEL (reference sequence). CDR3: CASSQEGRRYYGYTF. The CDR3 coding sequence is TGTGCCAGCAGCCAAGAGGGACGGCGCTACTATGGCTACACCTTC.

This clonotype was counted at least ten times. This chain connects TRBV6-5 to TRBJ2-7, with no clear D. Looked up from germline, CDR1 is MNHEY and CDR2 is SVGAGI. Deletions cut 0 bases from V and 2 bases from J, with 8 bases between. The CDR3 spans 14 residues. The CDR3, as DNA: TGTGCCAGCAGTTACTCGAGTGGCCCCTACGAGCAGTACTTC. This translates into CASSYSSGPYEQYF.

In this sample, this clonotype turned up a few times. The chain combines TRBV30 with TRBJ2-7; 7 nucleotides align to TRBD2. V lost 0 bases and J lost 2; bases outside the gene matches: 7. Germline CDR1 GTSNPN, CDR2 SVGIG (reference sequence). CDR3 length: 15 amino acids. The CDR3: CAWSVLRGSPYEQYF. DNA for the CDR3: TGTGCCTGGAGTGTACTGCGGGGGAGTCCCTACGAGCAGTACTTC. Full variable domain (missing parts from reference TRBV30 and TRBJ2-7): SQTIHQWPATLVQPVGSPLSLECTVEGTSNPNLYWYRQAAGRGLQLLFYSVGIGQISSEVPQNLSASRPQDRQFILSSKKLLLSDSGFYLCAWSVLRGSPYEQYFGPGTRLTVT.

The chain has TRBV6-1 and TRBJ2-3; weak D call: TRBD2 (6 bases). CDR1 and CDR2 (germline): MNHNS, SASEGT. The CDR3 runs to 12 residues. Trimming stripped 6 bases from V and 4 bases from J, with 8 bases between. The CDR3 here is CASRASADTQYF. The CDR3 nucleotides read TGTGCCAGCAGAGCTAGCGCAGATACGCAGTATTTT.

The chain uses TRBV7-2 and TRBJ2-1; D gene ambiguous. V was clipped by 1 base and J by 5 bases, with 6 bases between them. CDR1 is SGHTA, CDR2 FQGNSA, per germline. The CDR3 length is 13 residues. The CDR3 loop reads CASSLDKNNEQFF. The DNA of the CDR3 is TGTGCCAGCAGCTTAGATAAGAACAATGAGCAGTTCTTC.

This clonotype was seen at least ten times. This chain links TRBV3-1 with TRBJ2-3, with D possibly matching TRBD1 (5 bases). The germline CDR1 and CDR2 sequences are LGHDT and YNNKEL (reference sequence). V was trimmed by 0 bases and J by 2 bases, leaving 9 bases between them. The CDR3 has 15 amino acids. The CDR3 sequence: CASSQDAQATDTQYF. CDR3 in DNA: TGTGCCAGCAGCCAAGATGCACAGGCCACAGATACGCAGTATTTT.

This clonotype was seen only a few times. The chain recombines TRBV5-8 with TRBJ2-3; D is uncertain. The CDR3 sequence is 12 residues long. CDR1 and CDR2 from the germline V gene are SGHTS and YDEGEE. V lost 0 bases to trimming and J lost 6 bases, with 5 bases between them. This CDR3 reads CASSLGFDTQYF. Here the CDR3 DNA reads TGTGCCAGCAGCTTGGGGTTCGATACGCAGTATTTT.

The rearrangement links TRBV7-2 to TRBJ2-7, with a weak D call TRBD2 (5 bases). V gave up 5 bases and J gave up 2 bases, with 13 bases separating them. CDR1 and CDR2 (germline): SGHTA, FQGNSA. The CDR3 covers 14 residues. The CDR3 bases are TGTGCCAGCAGCCCGGAGGTCGGTGCCTACGAGCAGTACTTC. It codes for CASSPEVGAYEQYF.

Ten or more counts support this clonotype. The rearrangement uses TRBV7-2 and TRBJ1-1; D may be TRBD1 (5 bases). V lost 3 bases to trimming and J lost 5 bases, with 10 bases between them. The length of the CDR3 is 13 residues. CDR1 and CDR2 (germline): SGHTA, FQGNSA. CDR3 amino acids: CASSFSEGTEAFF. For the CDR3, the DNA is TGTGCCAGCAGCTTCTCAGAGGGGACTGAAGCTTTCTTT.

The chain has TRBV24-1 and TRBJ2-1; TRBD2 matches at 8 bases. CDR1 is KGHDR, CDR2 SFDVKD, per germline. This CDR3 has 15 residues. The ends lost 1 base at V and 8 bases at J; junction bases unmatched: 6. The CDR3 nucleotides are TGTGCCACCAGTGATTTTGCGGGAGGAGGCGATGAGCAGTTCTTC. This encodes CATSDFAGGGDEQFF.

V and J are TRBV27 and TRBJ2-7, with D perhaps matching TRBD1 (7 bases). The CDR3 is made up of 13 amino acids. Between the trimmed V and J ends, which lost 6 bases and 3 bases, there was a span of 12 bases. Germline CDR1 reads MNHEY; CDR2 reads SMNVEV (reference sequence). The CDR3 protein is CASRTQGGYEQYF. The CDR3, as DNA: TGTGCCAGCAGAACCCAGGGGGGCTACGAGCAGTACTTC.

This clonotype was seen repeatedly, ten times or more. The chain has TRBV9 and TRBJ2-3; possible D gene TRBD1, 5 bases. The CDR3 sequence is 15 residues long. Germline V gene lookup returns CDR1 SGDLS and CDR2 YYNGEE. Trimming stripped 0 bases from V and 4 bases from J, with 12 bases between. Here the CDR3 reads CASSVASGIPDTQYF. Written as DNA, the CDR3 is TGTGCCAGCAGCGTAGCGTCAGGGATTCCAGATACGCAGTATTTT.

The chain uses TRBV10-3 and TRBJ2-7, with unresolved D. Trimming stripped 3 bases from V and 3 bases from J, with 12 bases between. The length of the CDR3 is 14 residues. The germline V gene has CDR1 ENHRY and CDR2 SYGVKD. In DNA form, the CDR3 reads TGTGCCATCAGTGACCCAGTTGCGAACTACGAGCAGTACTTC. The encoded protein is CAISDPVANYEQYF.

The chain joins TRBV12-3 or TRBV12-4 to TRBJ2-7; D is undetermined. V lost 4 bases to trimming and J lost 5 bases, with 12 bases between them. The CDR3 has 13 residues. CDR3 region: CASSSLGFNEQYF. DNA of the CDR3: TGTGCCAGCAGTTCGCTAGGGTTTAACGAGCAGTACTTC.

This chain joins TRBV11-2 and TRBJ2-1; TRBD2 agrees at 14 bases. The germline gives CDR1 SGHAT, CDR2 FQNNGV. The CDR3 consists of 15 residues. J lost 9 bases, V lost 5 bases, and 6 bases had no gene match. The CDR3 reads CASSKRGLAGVEQFF. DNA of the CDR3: TGTGCCAGCAGCAAAAGGGGACTAGCGGGAGTTGAGCAGTTCTTC.

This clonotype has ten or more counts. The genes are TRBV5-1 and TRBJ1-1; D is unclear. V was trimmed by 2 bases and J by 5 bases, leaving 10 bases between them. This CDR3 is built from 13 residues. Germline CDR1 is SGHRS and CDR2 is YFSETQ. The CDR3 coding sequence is TGCGCCAGCAGCTTACCCGGACGGACTGAAGCTTTCTTT. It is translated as CASSLPGRTEAFF. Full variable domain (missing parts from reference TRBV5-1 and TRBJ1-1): KAGVTQTPRYLIKTRGQQVTLSCSPISGHRSVSWYQQTPGQGLQFLFEYFSETQRNKGNFPGRFSGRQFSNSRSEMNVSTLELGDSALYLCASSLPGRTEAFFGQGTRLTVV.

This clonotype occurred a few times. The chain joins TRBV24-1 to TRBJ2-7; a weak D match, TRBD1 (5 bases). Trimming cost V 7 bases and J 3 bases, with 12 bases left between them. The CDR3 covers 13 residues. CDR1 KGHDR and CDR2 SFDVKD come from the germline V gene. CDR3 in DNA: TGTGCCACCAGCCCCCAGGGCCTCTACGAGCAGTACTTC. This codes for CATSPQGLYEQYF.

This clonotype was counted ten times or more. Here the CDR3 DNA reads TGTGCCAGCTCCAGCGGGACAGGGAGCCTCCAGGAGCAGTTCTTC. This sequence encodes CASSSGTGSLQEQFF. The genes are TRBV18 and TRBJ2-1; TRBD1 matches at 9 bases. This CDR3 contains 15 residues. V lost 6 bases, J lost 10 bases, and 13 bases stayed unmatched. Germline CDR1 and CDR2: KGHSH and LQKENI.

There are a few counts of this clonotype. The CDR3 reads CSVGSTDTQYF. The CDR3 DNA follows: TGCAGCGTTGGGAGCACAGATACGCAGTATTTT. The chain combines TRBV29-1 with TRBJ2-3; D remains unclear. The ends were cut back, 4 bases at V and 0 bases at J, with 2 bases in the middle. CDR3 length: 11 amino acids. CDR1 and CDR2 from the germline V gene are SQVTM and ANQGSEA.

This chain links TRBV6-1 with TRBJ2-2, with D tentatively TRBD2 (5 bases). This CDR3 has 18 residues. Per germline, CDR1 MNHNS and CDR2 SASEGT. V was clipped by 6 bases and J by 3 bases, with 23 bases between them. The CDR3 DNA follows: TGTGCCAGCAGGGGAGATGCGAGTTCAGCGTGGGACACCGGGGAGCTGTTTTTT. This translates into CASRGDASSAWDTGELFF.

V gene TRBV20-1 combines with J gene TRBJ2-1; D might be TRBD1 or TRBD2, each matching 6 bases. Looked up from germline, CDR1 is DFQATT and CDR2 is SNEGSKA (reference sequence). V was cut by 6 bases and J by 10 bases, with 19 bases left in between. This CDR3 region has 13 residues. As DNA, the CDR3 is TGCAGTGCCCCGACGGGGGCGGGTAAGGAGCAGTTCTTC. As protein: CSAPTGAGKEQFF.

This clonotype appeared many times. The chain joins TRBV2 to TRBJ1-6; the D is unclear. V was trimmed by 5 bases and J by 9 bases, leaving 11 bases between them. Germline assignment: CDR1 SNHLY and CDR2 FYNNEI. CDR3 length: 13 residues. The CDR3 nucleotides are TGTGCCAGCAGTTCAGGTTCAGGTTCACCCCTCCACTTT. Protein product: CASSSGSGSPLHF.

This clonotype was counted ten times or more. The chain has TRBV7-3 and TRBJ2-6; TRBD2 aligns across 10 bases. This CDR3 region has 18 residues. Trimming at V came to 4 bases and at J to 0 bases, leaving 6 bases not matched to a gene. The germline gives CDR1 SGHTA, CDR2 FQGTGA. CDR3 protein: CASSSGLAESSGANVLTF. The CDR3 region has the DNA TGTGCCAGCAGCTCCGGACTAGCGGAGAGCTCTGGGGCCAACGTCCTGACTTTC.

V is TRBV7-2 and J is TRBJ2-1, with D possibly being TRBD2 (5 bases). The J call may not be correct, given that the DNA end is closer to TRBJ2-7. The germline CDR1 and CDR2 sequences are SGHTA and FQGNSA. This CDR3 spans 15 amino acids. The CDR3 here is CASSFDAGEVNEQYF. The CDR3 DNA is TGTGCCAGCAGCTTCGATGCGGGTGAAGTTAATGAGCAGTACTTC.

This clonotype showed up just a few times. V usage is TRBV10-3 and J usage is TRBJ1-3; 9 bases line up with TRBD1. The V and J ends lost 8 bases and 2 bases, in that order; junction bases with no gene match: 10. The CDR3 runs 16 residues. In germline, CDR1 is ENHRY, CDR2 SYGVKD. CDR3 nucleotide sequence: TGTGCCATCGGATTCACAGGGGGCTACGCTGGAAACACCATATATTTT. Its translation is CAIGFTGGYAGNTIYF.

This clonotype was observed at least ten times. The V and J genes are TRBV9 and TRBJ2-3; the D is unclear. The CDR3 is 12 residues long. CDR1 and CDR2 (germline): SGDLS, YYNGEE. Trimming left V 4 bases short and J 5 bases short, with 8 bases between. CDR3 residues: CASSPSRDTQYF. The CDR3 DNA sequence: TGTGCCAGCAGCCCCTCGAGAGATACGCAGTATTTT. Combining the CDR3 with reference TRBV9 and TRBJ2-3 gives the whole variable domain DSGVTQTPKHLITATGQRVTLRCSPRSGDLSVYWYQQSLDQGLQFLIQYYNGEERAKGNILERFSAQQFPDLHSELNLSSLELGDSALYFCASSPSRDTQYFGPGTRLTVL.

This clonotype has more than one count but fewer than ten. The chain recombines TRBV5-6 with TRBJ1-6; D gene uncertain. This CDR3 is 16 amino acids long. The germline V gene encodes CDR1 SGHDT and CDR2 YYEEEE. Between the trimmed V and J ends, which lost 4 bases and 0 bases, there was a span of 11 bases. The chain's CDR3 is CASSQDLGSYNSPLHF. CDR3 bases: TGTGCCAGCAGCCAGGACCTCGGCTCCTATAATTCACCCCTCCACTTT.

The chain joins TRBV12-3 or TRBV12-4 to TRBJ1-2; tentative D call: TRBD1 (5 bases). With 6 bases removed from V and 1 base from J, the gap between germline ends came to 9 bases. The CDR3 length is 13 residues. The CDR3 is CASRETVNYGYTF. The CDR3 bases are TGTGCCAGCAGGGAGACAGTTAACTATGGCTACACCTTC.

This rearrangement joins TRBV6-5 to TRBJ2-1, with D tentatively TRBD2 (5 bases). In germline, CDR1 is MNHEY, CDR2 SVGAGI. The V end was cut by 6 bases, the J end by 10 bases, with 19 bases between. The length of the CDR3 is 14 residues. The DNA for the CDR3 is TGTGCCAGCAGGGAATTGGACCGGCGCGGGGAGCAGTTCTTC. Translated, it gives CASRELDRRGEQFF.

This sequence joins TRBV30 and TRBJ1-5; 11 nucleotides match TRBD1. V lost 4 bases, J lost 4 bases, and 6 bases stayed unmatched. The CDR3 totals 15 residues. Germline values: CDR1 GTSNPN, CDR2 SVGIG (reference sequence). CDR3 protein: CAWTLGQGGNQPQHF. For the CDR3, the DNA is TGTGCCTGGACCCTGGGACAGGGGGGGAATCAGCCCCAGCATTTT.

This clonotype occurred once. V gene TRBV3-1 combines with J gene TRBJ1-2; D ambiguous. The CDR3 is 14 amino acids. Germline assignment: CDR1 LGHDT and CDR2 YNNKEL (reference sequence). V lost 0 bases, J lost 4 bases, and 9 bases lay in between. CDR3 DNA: TGTGCCAGCAGCCAAGATCCTACAGTCTATGGCTACACCTTC. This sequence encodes CASSQDPTVYGYTF.

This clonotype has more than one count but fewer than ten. The CDR3 region is CASSFISYGYTF. The DNA of the CDR3 is TGTGCCAGCAGCTTTATTTCCTATGGCTACACCTTC. The genes are TRBV7-9 and TRBJ1-2, with D unresolved. V gave up 3 bases and J gave up 4 bases, with 6 bases separating them. The CDR3 sequence is 12 residues long. Germline values: CDR1 SEHNR, CDR2 FQNEAQ (reference sequence).